The next 11 T cell receptor beta chains were all read from a single sample in a study of blood T cell repertoires in COVID-19 (dated by TCRdb to 2020 to 2022). Receptor libraries were prepared by the immunoSEQ multiplex PCR assay. The table was pulled from immuneACCESS by TCRdb, which kept in-frame rearrangements only. Such tables lose some clones; where checked, under half of the loss comes from unresolved V genes, and the rest has no known cause. The sample table lists 150,000 to 200,000 clones, roughly nine tenths of them with a count of one. More than 6.5% of the sample is held by the ten biggest clonotypes. The sequenced sample consisted of peripheral blood. Source of these receptors: a woman over 75 in a cohort sampled during active or convalescent COVID-19.

The chain is built from TRBV21-1 and TRBJ2-4; the tabulated D call, TRBD1, remains unverified against the DNA. TRBV21-1 is labeled a pseudogene. The length of the CDR3 is 20 residues. Here the CDR3 reads CASSNRDRGLKSLAKNIQYF. CDR3 DNA: TGTGCCAGCAGCAACCGGGACAGGGGGCTTAAATCGCTAGCCAAAAACATTCAGTACTTC.

The chain uses TRBV2 and TRBJ2-7; TRBD1 matches 8 bases. This CDR3 has 13 residues. Germline CDR1 SNHLY, CDR2 FYNNEI. With V trimmed by 7 bases and J by 5 bases, 7 bases remained unmatched. The CDR3 coding sequence is TGTGCCAGCAAAAGACAGGGGCCGAACGAGCAGTACGTC. It codes for CASKRQGPNEQYV.

This clone was found once. This chain links TRBV18 with TRBJ1-3, with 7 bases aligning to TRBD1. V shed 2 bases and J 0 bases; nucleotides not matched to a gene: 10. In germline, CDR1 is KGHSH, CDR2 LQKENI. This CDR3 spans 18 amino acids. The CDR3 sequence: CASSPDDRVISSGNTIYF. CDR3 nucleotides: TGTGCCAGCTCACCAGACGACAGGGTCATAAGCTCTGGAAACACCATATATTTT.

The genes are TRBV27 and TRBJ1-2; D gene unclear. The V and J ends lost 0 bases and 4 bases respectively, with 6 bases between them. The CDR3 contains 13 residues. The germline CDR1 and CDR2 sequences are MNHEY and SMNVEV (reference sequence). The CDR3, as DNA: TGTGCCAGCAGTTTATCAGGGAGCTATGGCTACACCTTC. Translated: CASSLSGSYGYTF.

The V gene is TRBV4-3, the J gene TRBJ2-7; 7 positions agree with TRBD1. Germline V gene sequence: CDR1 LGHNA, CDR2 YSLEER. V shed 4 bases and J 6 bases; nucleotides not matched to a gene: 3. The CDR3 loop spans 12 amino acids. CDR3 protein: CASSPTGSEQYF. The CDR3 DNA is TGCGCCAGCAGCCCGACAGGGAGCGAGCAGTACTTC.

This chain connects TRBV27 to TRBJ2-7, with 7 positions matching TRBD1. The CDR3 runs to 14 residues. The germline gives CDR1 MNHEY, CDR2 SMNVEV (reference sequence). Germline trimming cut 5 bases from V and 7 bases from J; bases unmatched to any gene: 11. CDR3: CASSIQGTTWEQYF. For the CDR3, the DNA is TGTGCCAGCAGTATACAGGGGACCACTTGGGAGCAGTACTTC.

V and J are TRBV6-5 and TRBJ1-1; 8 nucleotides match TRBD1. Looked up from germline, CDR1 is MNHEY and CDR2 is SVGAGI. The V segment lost 0 bases and the J segment 1 base; nucleotides outside the gene matches: 4. The CDR3 contains 16 residues. The CDR3 sequence: CASSYSSQGGNTEAFF. DNA for the CDR3: TGTGCCAGCAGTTACTCCTCACAGGGGGGGAACACTGAAGCTTTCTTT.

This clone was picked up one time. The chain combines TRBV24-1 with TRBJ2-3, with TRBD2 identical over 9 bases. J was trimmed by 1 base and V by 8 bases; bases with no gene match: 3. CDR3 length: 14 amino acids. In germline, CDR1 is KGHDR, CDR2 SFDVKD. CDR3 in amino acids: CATNPSGGTDTQYF. The CDR3 region has the DNA TGTGCCACCAACCCTAGCGGGGGCACAGATACGCAGTATTTT.

The rearrangement links TRBV30 to TRBJ1-1, with TRBD1 matching over 8 bases. The CDR3 runs 12 residues. Germline V lookup: CDR1 GTSNPN, CDR2 SVGIG (reference sequence). The J segment lost 7 bases and the V segment lost 7 bases, leaving 8 bases of the junction unmatched. CDR3 loop: CALGQGAVEAFF. The CDR3 nucleotides read TGTGCCTTGGGGCAGGGGGCGGTTGAAGCTTTCTTT.

This clone was recorded only once. This chain joins TRBV5-5 and TRBJ1-6, with D perhaps TRBD1 (6 bases). V lost 0 bases to trimming and J lost 8 bases, with 12 bases between them. Per the germline V gene, CDR1 is SGHKS and CDR2 is YYEKEE (reference sequence). The CDR3 is 15 amino acids. CDR3 loop: CASSLAYRVDSPLHF. The DNA of the CDR3 is TGTGCCAGCAGCTTGGCTTACAGGGTGGATTCACCCCTCCACTTT.

The chain combines TRBV11-2 with TRBJ1-3; maybe TRBD1 (5 bases). The length of the CDR3 is 13 residues. The V gene's germline CDR1 is SGHAT and CDR2 FQNNGV. Trimming left V 5 bases short and J 0 bases short, with 5 bases between. As DNA, the CDR3 is TGTGCCAGCAGCGGGGCCTCTGGAAACACCATATATTTT. Amino acids: CASSGASGNTIYF.